Below, 5 T cell receptor beta chains from the same sample are listed, as sequenced in a study of blood T cell repertoires in COVID-19. Method: immunoSEQ multiplex PCR; TCRdb's copy keeps in-frame clones and lacks some. The sample shows roughly 420,000 clones, approximately 87% of them seen only once. Sequencing used PBMCs or T cells enriched from blood (not recorded which). The receptors originated from a woman aged 25 to 39 with acute COVID-19.

J is TRBJ1-1 and V is TRBV4-1; D may be TRBD1 (6 bases). Germline-derived CDR1 and CDR2 are MGHRA and YSYEKL. V shed 3 bases and J shed 11 bases, with 19 bases lying between them. The CDR3 covers 14 residues. The CDR3 DNA reads as TGCGCCAGCAGCCATTACAGGGCCCTTTTTAGCGCTTTCTTT. This codes for CASSHYRALFSAFF.

V usage is TRBV3-1 (or the pseudogene TRBV3-2) and J usage is TRBJ2-1, with TRBD2 matching over 7 bases. J lost 4 bases, V lost 0 bases, and 12 bases had no gene match. This CDR3 region has 18 residues. Germline V gives CDR1 LGHDT, CDR2 YNNKEL (reference sequence). The CDR3 bases are TGTGCCAGCAGCCAAGATCAGATCTTGAGCGGGGATTACAATGAGCAGTTCTTC. It is translated as CASSQDQILSGDYNEQFF.

This chain connects TRBV2 to TRBJ1-2, with 9 bases aligning to TRBD1. The J segment lost 3 bases and the V segment lost 7 bases, leaving 6 bases of the junction unmatched. Germline values: CDR1 SNHLY, CDR2 FYNNEI. This CDR3 comprises 14 residues. CDR3 coding DNA: TGTGCCAGCAATGCGGACAGGGGTGACTATGGCTACACCTTC. Translating it yields CASNADRGDYGYTF.

The chain joins TRBV7-9 to TRBJ2-1; 7 bases fit TRBD2. The ends lost 4 bases at V and 7 bases at J; junction bases unmatched: 13. The CDR3 runs to 16 residues. CDR1 is SEHNR, CDR2 FQNEAQ, per germline (reference sequence). The CDR3 nucleotides are TGTGCCAGCAGCTCCTTAAAGACTAGCAGGGTGAATGAGCAGTTCTTC. This gives the protein CASSSLKTSRVNEQFF.

V is TRBV4-3 and J is TRBJ2-6; unclear D gene. The ends were cut back, 5 bases at V and 0 bases at J, with 11 bases in the middle. Per the germline V gene, CDR1 is LGHNA and CDR2 is YSLEER. The CDR3 spans 16 residues. The CDR3 nucleotides are TGCGCCAGCAGCTGGGCCGATGACTCTGGGGCCAACGTCCTGACTTTC. It translates to CASSWADDSGANVLTF.